The 10 T cell receptor beta chains below were found in one sample sequenced in a study of spatial heterogeneity in lung cancer. TCRdb analysed the 5' RACE reads with MiXCR anew, one entry per CDR3 protein. The sample includes about 23,000 distinct CDR3 sequences, 8.5% to 10% of them seen just once. Stated time point: blood at routine non-recurrence follow-up after resection. This sample comprised PBMCs, obtained at follow-up. Every receptor here comes from a male donor with early-stage non-small cell lung cancer.

The chain links TRBV7-9 to TRBJ2-1, with TRBD1 matching over 7 bases. CDR1 is SEHNR, CDR2 FQNEAQ, per germline (reference sequence). There are 13 residues in the CDR3. V dropped 5 bases and J dropped 13; count of bases not matched to a gene: 11. CDR3 DNA sequence: TGTGCCAGCAGCCTCGACAGGGATTTATCACAGTTCTTC. This codes for CASSLDRDLSQFF.

The CDR3 protein is CASSYGSGDEAYEQYF. CDR3 sequence (DNA): TGTGCCAGCAGTTACGGGTCCGGGGATGAGGCCTACGAGCAGTACTTC. The chain combines TRBV6-6 with TRBJ2-7, with TRBD2 as a possible D gene (5 bases). In germline, CDR1 is MNHNY, CDR2 SVGAGI (reference sequence). V dropped 2 bases and J dropped 2 bases, with 16 bases sitting between them. The CDR3 contains 16 residues.

This clonotype has a handful of counts. J is TRBJ1-5 and V is TRBV4-2; D is uncertain. Between the trimmed V and J ends, which lost 2 bases and 3 bases, there was a span of 11 bases. The CDR3 spans 15 residues. CDR1 is LGHNA, CDR2 YNFKEQ, per germline. The CDR3 region has the DNA TGTGCCAGCAGCCAATGGTCTGCGTCCAATCAGCCCCAGCATTTT. Encoded protein: CASSQWSASNQPQHF.

The table lists this clonotype with a few counts. The chain couples TRBV28 to TRBJ2-2; possibly TRBD2 for D (6 bases). Trimming removed 5 bases at V and 6 bases at J, with 7 bases between. CDR1 and CDR2 (germline): MDHEN, SYDVKM. The CDR3 spans 12 residues. The CDR3 region has the DNA TGTGCCAGCAGTGGAGGGGCCGGGGAGCTGTTTTTT. This translates into CASSGGAGELFF.

The CDR3 spells CASSFVGIAPYTF. Written as DNA, the CDR3 is TGTGCCAGCAGTTTCGTTGGCATCGCTCCCTACACCTTC. This sequence joins TRBV12-3 or TRBV12-4 and TRBJ1-2; D is ambiguous. V lost 3 bases and J 10 bases, leaving 15 bases between the germline ends. The CDR3 is 13 amino acids.

This clonotype was counted ten times or more. The chain links TRBV15 to TRBJ1-5, with D maybe TRBD1 (5 bases). The germline V gene encodes CDR1 LNHNV and CDR2 YYDKDF (reference sequence). V lost 0 bases to trimming and J lost 3 bases, with 12 bases between them. The CDR3 is made up of 16 amino acids. CDR3 sequence (DNA): TGTGCCACCAGCAGAGATCTCACAGGACTCAATCAGCCCCAGCATTTT. This codes for CATSRDLTGLNQPQHF.

This clonotype occurred many times. This chain links TRBV4-3 with TRBJ2-2; D is undetermined. CDR3 size: 14 residues. Germline CDR1 LGHNA, CDR2 YSLEER. Trimming cost V 3 bases and J 0 bases, with 5 bases left between them. In DNA form, the CDR3 reads TGCGCCAGCAGCCACGGGCCGAACACCGGGGAGCTGTTTTTT. As protein: CASSHGPNTGELFF.

This clonotype has more than one count but fewer than ten. This chain links TRBV6-1 with TRBJ1-5; 9 nucleotides line up with TRBD1. From germline, CDR1 is MNHNS and CDR2 SASEGT. After removal of 3 bases from V and 5 bases from J, the junction contained 11 bases not matched to a gene. The CDR3 length is 17 residues. CDR3 protein: CASSETAYRGHYQPQHF. CDR3 in DNA: TGTGCCAGCAGTGAGACGGCATACAGGGGGCATTATCAGCCCCAGCATTTT.

This clonotype was detected only a few times. The rearrangement uses TRBV6-2 or TRBV6-3 and TRBJ1-5, with 7 bases identical to TRBD1. V trimming: 6 bases; J trimming: 3 bases; junction bases outside the gene matches: 8. Per germline, CDR1 MNHEY and CDR2 SVGEGT. The length of the CDR3 is 15 residues. The CDR3: CASRGGQAFNQPQHF. The CDR3 DNA reads as TGTGCCAGCAGGGGAGGACAGGCGTTCAATCAGCCCCAGCATTTT.

This clonotype came up many times. The rearrangement links TRBV28 to TRBJ1-2, with a tentative D call TRBD1 (5 bases). Trimming took 6 bases from V and 9 from J, leaving 20 bases between them. The CDR3 contains 14 residues. Germline V CDR1 and CDR2: MDHEN, SYDVKM. The CDR3 reads CASRPRTPPWSYTF. For the CDR3, the DNA is TGTGCCAGCAGACCCAGGACACCCCCTTGGAGCTACACCTTC.